The clone carrying this T cell receptor beta chain was observed a few times. Its antigen is not known. This specimen belongs to a study of cytomegalovirus exposure and HLA in healthy donors. The PCR employed 60 Vbeta primers together with 13 Jbeta primers. Profiled with immunoSEQ multiplex PCR; TCRdb holds only in-frame clones, not every one. Here the sample spans 150,000 to 250,000 clones, 65% to 90% being singletons. Study results and caveats: The Asian-associated ancestry cluster reportedly had fewer N-insertions than the roughly 670-donor mean in a later analysis. For most TCR sequences rarity was the rule, although some public TCRs occurred in many donors. Within an earlier analysis, most TCR beta V segments proved productive either about 90% or about 30% of the time.

From germline, CDR1 is MNHEY and CDR2 SVGAGI. The V end was cut by 0 bases, the J end by 4 bases, with 12 bases between. The CDR3 contains 15 residues. This chain links TRBV6-5 with TRBJ1-1, with D possibly being TRBD1 (5 bases). The sequence came from a woman in her fifties or sixties in good health and CMV-seronegative. The sequenced sample was PBMCs. In DNA form, the CDR3 reads TGTGCCAGCAGTTACTCGACCAGGGTGAGCACTGAAGCTTTCTTT. Its translation is CASSYSTRVSTEAFF.